This TCR beta chain was recorded in a study of graft-versus-host responses after intestinal transplantation. Some clones are missing from TCRdb's copy, which holds only in-frame ones; the method was immunoSEQ multiplex PCR. The table shows 11,000 to 15,000 clones, with about 30% occurring only once. The receptor was isolated from a human patient who received an intestinal transplant. Source: alloreactive CD4+ T cells from a mixed lymphocyte reaction culture, taken before intestinal transplant. Subset meaning: CFSE-low proliferating T cells sorted from roughly 6-day pre-transplant mixed lymphocyte reaction (GvH or HvG direction).

The CDR3 DNA follows: TGCAGTGCTCGTCCCCATGAGCAGTTCTTC. It translates to CSARPHEQFF. The chain carries TRBV20-1 and TRBJ2-1; no definite D call. The CDR3 covers 10 residues. Germline values: CDR1 DFQATT, CDR2 SNEGSKA (reference sequence). Trimming left V 5 bases short and J 8 bases short, with 7 bases between.